This TCR beta chain was captured in a study of blood T cell repertoires in COVID-19 (dated by TCRdb to 2019 to 2021). A note on the overall study: Collaborator samples came from the United States, Italy and Spain and covered acute and convalescent phases of COVID-19. The material from the prospective study consisted of cDNA or gDNA derived from T cells, B-cell-depleted T cells, or PBMCs. Deeply sampled blood TCRbeta repertoires from subjects exposed to, actively infected with, or recovered from COVID-19 were included in the dataset. The repertoires were made available in a free public database intended to serve as a resource for research on the immune response to SARS-CoV-2. Samples came from the ongoing ImmuneRACE study (first 160 participants) plus 1,254 subjects from 6 global collaborators. Sample metadata almost always included a de-identified subject ID, COVID-19 status, age in years and sex. Where available, HLA class I and class II types were taken from metadata supplied by the sample provider and were not determined by assay-based typing. General findings and caveats noted by the study authors: Clinical and demographic metadata were provided uncurated, with the amount varying by source and participant.

The junction carries 9 bases between V and J, which are trimmed by 1 base and 9 bases respectively. From the germline V gene, CDR1 is SGHTA and CDR2 is FQGNSA. From the cysteine up to the phenylalanine, the CDR3 has a length of 12 residues. Only CDR3 DNA remains: 36 bases, in frame from the first base. Each collaborating institution followed its own protocols to collect whole blood in K2EDTA tubes. Collaborator samples were shipped for TCRbeta analysis as frozen whole blood, isolated PBMCs, or DNA extracted from either sample type. The immunoSEQ Assay, a bias-controlled multiplex PCR, was used to amplify TCRbeta CDR3 regions from genomic DNA. The original methods were these. The number of nucleated cells in each sample was estimated by amplification of reference gene primers within the assay. Sequence reads were collapsed and filtered to measure the absolute abundance of every unique TCRbeta CDR3 rearrangement. For each sample, productive Simpson clonality was calculated by taking the square root of Simpson's diversity index across productive rearrangements. In its TCRdb copy, this immuneACCESS table keeps in-frame sequences only and misses some clones. Where compared with another copy, unresolved V genes explain less than half of these, and the others have no known cause. V, J and clone size are those of that table, while D and trimming were read from the DNA. For this sample the table gives around 31,000 clones, of which 70% to 90% were detected only once. The top ten clones comprise 0.5% to 0.7% of the sample.

A single count supports this clone. Its antigen is unknown. No clone much larger than this one lies a single base away; base qualities are absent. The sequenced sample was peripheral blood. Recombination joined TRBV7-2 with TRBJ1-1; the D region possibly corresponds to TRBD1 (5 bases align). This clonotype was obtained from a woman in her forties with active or convalescent COVID-19. The DNA sequence is as follows: TGTGCCAGCAGCTTAGTGGGGGGTAAAGCTTTCTTT. Its protein is CASSLVGGKAFF.